This T cell receptor (beta chain) was found in a study of T-cell memory formation after mild COVID-19. This clonotype was counted only a few times. The antigen is undetermined. Germline V gene sequence: CDR1 SEHNR, CDR2 FQNEAQ (reference sequence). This CDR3 is 15 amino acids long. The V segment lost 7 bases and the J segment 2 bases; nucleotides outside the gene matches: 8. General observations from the study: Still unconfirmed is whether the second-wave clones peaking on day 37 recognized SARS-CoV-2.

MiXCR, applied by TCRdb to the 5' RACE reads, yields one record per CDR3 protein. There are 200,000 to 250,000 distinct CDR3 sequences in the sample; 9.5% occur only once, and roughly 4% lies in the top ten. This chain links TRBV7-9 with TRBJ2-7, with 10 bases lining up with TRBD2. Material for sequencing was PBMCs or a T cell subset sorted from them (not recorded which). This receptor was identified in a man aged 18 to 29 who had mild COVID-19 (a few samples of this study predate the infection). Cell type and time point are not known. The CDR3 bases are TGTGCCAGCACCCAAACAAGCGGGGGGGCCTACGAGCAGTACTTC. Translating it yields CASTQTSGGAYEQYF.